These T cell receptor beta chains were read from a single sample in a study of cytomegalovirus exposure and HLA in healthy donors. Here immunoSEQ multiplex PCR was the method, and the copy in TCRdb shows in-frame clones only, minus some. The data show 95,000 to 150,000 clones, with around 73% seen just once and roughly a tenth held by the top ten. The sample comprised PBMCs. These receptors were collected from a man aged 25 to 45 in good health and CMV-seropositive. CDR3s include the opening cysteine and the closing phenylalanine or tryptophan. D genes are given only for firm matches. Not all rows give a size; the values are once, few, many and, for expanded clones, a class.

D	length	V	J	size	DNA	CDR3
-	12	TRBV29-1	TRBJ1-1	-	TGCAGCGAACTGACAGGGAACACTGAAGCTTTCTTT	CSELTGNTEAFF
TRBD2	13	TRBV13	TRBJ2-7	-	TGTGCCAGCAGCTTGCGCGGGAGATACGAGCAGTACTTC	CASSLRGRYEQYF
-	11	TRBV29-1	TRBJ2-5	-	TGCAGCGTTGCCAGGGGAGAGACCCAGTACTTC	CSVARGETQYF
TRBD2	16	TRBV7-2	TRBJ2-7	-	TGTGCCAGCACTATAGGAACAGGCGGGAGCTCCTACGAGCAGTACTTC	CASTIGTGGSSYEQYF
-	13	TRBV10-3	TRBJ1-4	-	TGTGCCATCGGGCCGGCAACTAATGAAAAACTGTTTTTT	CAIGPATNEKLFF
TRBD1	13	TRBV29-1	TRBJ2-1	-	TGCAGCGGGAATCGACAGGGGGCCGGTGAGCAGTTCTTC	CSGNRQGAGEQFF
-	12	TRBV28	TRBJ1-5	once	TGTGCCAGCAGGGGGCCTAATCAGCCCCAGCATTTT	CASRGPNQPQHF
TRBD2	15	TRBV4-3	TRBJ2-5	-	TGCGCCAGCAGCCAAGAGGAGACTAGCTTCGAGACCCAGTACTTC	CASSQEETSFETQYF
TRBD2	16	TRBV27	TRBJ2-3	once	TGTGCCAGCACCCCGACCGGGAGGCCCAGCACAGATACGCAGTATTTT	CASTPTGRPSTDTQYF
TRBD2	19	TRBV27	TRBJ2-1	-	TGTGCCAGCAGTTTAGTAGTTAGCGGGACCAGCTCTATTCCCAATGAGCAGTTCTTC	CASSLVVSGTSSIPNEQFF
-	11	TRBV5-1	TRBJ2-5	-	TGCGCCAGCAGCTTATCGGGGTCCCAGTACTTC	CASSLSGSQYF
-	13	TRBV7-9	TRBJ2-3	-	TGTGCCAGCAGCTCTAGCGGCACAGATACGCAGTATTTT	CASSSSGTDTQYF
TRBD2	17	TRBV19	TRBJ2-2	-	TGTGCCAGTAGTATATCTAAAGCGGGAGGGTTTCGTGGGGAGCTGTTTTTT	CASSISKAGGFRGELFF
-	14	TRBV5-6	TRBJ2-4	few	TGTGCCAGCAGCTTATACAGGGATAAAAACATTCAGTACTTC	CASSLYRDKNIQYF
-	13	TRBV6-5	TRBJ2-7	-	TGTGCCAGCAGTTACGCCGCGGACTACGAGCAGTACTTC	CASSYAADYEQYF
TRBD1	15	TRBV6-6	TRBJ1-4	-	TGTGCCAGCAGTTACTCACAGGGGTTTGGTGAAAAACTGTTTTTT	CASSYSQGFGEKLFF
-	14	TRBV6-1	TRBJ2-3	-	TGTGCCAGCAGTGAACAGGGGTTATCAGATACGCAGTATTTT	CASSEQGLSDTQYF
-	13	TRBV18	TRBJ1-1	-	TGTGCCAGCTCACCGAGTCAGAACACTGAAGCTTTCTTT	CASSPSQNTEAFF
-	13	TRBV5-1	TRBJ2-5	-	TGCGCCAGCAGGATGGGGGGTGGGGAGACCCAGTACTTC	CASRMGGGETQYF
-	14	TRBV9	TRBJ2-7	-	TGTGCCAGCAGCGTAGCTGACGGGAGTAGGGAGCAGTACTTC	CASSVADGSREQYF
-	14	TRBV5-1	TRBJ1-5	-	TGCGCCAGTTCAACAGGGAACAGCAATCAGCCCCAGCATTTT	CASSTGNSNQPQHF
TRBD2	17	TRBV5-4	TRBJ2-7	-	TGTGCCAGCAGTTCGCGAGGGTTGGGACTAGCGGGACACGAGCAGTACTTC	CASSSRGLGLAGHEQYF
-	15	TRBV2	TRBJ2-2	few	TGTGCCAGCAGTCAGGACAGTACCTACACCGGGGAGCTGTTTTTT	CASSQDSTYTGELFF
TRBD2	17	TRBV4-2	TRBJ2-1	-	TGTGCCAGCAGCCCCCCGTGGGCGGGGGGGCGCGACAATGAGCAGTTCTTC	CASSPPWAGGRDNEQFF
-	13	TRBV4-1	TRBJ2-7	-	TGCGCCAGCAGCCAAGAACACAGCTACGAGCAGTACTTC	CASSQEHSYEQYF